The 13 T cell receptor beta chains presented below share a single source sample, sequenced in a study of OX40 agonist ivuxolimab in advanced cancers. Assay: immunoSEQ multiplex PCR; the TCRdb copy retains only in-frame clones and omits some. Altogether approximately 59,000 clones are present, roughly 77% being singletons, with the ten largest covering over 0.7%. Source: CD4+ or CD8+ T cells sorted from blood, taken in a trial of the OX40 agonist ivuxolimab. These receptors were taken from an adult with an advanced solid tumor such as melanoma, head and neck, liver or kidney cancer.

The V and J genes are TRBV2 and TRBJ2-5, with 11 bases matching TRBD1. This CDR3 contains 15 residues. The V and J ends lost 6 bases and 5 bases, in that order; junction bases with no gene match: 8. Looked up from germline, CDR1 is SNHLY and CDR2 is FYNNEI. The CDR3 coding sequence is TGTGCCAGCAGGGCAAGGACAGGGGGCTCGGAGACCCAGTACTTC. Translation: CASRARTGGSETQYF.

The rearrangement joins TRBV7-2 to TRBJ2-5, with D tentatively TRBD1 or TRBD2 (5 bases each). There are 15 residues in the CDR3. The germline CDR1 and CDR2 sequences are SGHTA and FQGNSA. Trimming removed 0 bases at V and 1 base at J, with 9 bases between. The CDR3 here is CASSLASRGQETQYF. The CDR3 DNA follows: TGTGCCAGCAGCTTAGCGTCGAGGGGCCAAGAGACCCAGTACTTC.

The CDR3 DNA sequence: TGTGCCAGCAGCTTAGGAGGGAGGGAGACCCAGTACTTC. This codes for CASSLGGRETQYF. The chain joins TRBV7-2 to TRBJ2-5; D perhaps matches TRBD2 (6 bases). Trimming shortened V by 1 base and J by 5 bases, and 8 bases separated the two germline ends. The V gene's germline CDR1 is SGHTA and CDR2 FQGNSA. This CDR3 has 13 amino acids.

This chain links TRBV18 with TRBJ1-3; 9 positions match TRBD1. The CDR3 sequence is 19 residues long. Germline loops: CDR1 KGHSH, CDR2 LQKENI. With 2 bases clipped from V and 1 base from J, the junction kept 12 bases outside the gene matches. This CDR3 is CASSPGGQGGTTSGNTIYF. CDR3 DNA sequence: TGTGCCAGCTCACCAGGGGGACAGGGAGGAACTACTTCTGGAAACACCATATATTTT. The entire variable domain, with the rest obtained from reference TRBV18 and TRBJ1-3, is as follows: NAGVMQNPRHLVRRRGQEARLRCSPMKGHSHVYWYRQLPEEGLKFMVYLQKENIIDESGMPKERFSAEFPKEGPSILRIQQVVRGDSAAYFCASSPGGQGGTTSGNTIYFGEGSWLTVV.

This clone appeared a single time. This chain uses TRBV11-3 with TRBJ1-1, with a possible D match to TRBD1 (5 bases). V lost 4 bases and J 6 bases, leaving 18 bases between the germline ends. This CDR3 is built from 15 residues. Germline V CDR1 and CDR2: SGHNT, YENEEA. Written as DNA, the CDR3 is TGTGCCAGCAGCTGGAGGTGGGGGGTAGCGGCTGAAGCTTTCTTT. Amino acid sequence: CASSWRWGVAAEAFF.

The chain employs TRBV20-1 and TRBJ2-5; no clear D. Between the trimmed V and J ends, which lost 6 bases and 5 bases, there was a span of 10 bases. The CDR3 sequence is 11 residues long. CDR1 and CDR2 (germline): DFQATT, SNEGSKA (reference sequence). CDR3 bases: TGCAGTGCAGCTTTAGAGGAGACCCAGTACTTC. The encoded protein is CSAALEETQYF.

This clone was detected only once. The chain links TRBV10-1 to TRBJ2-5; a weak D match, TRBD2 (6 bases). Germline V gene sequence: CDR1 WNHNN, CDR2 SYGVQD (reference sequence). The CDR3 consists of 15 residues. Trimming pared 0 bases from V and 5 bases from J, leaving 13 bases between. Here the CDR3 DNA reads TGCGCCAGCAGTGAGTCCGGGACTGGACACGAGACCCAGTACTTC. It codes for CASSESGTGHETQYF.

This clone has only a few counts. This rearrangement joins TRBV7-9 to TRBJ1-1; 10 positions agree with TRBD1. There are 15 residues in the CDR3. V shed 1 base and J 3 bases; nucleotides not matched to a gene: 2. Germline V gene lookup returns CDR1 SEHNR and CDR2 FQNEAQ (reference sequence). CDR3 in amino acids: CASSLGTGGDTEAFF. The CDR3 DNA follows: TGTGCCAGCAGCTTAGGGACAGGGGGGGACACTGAAGCTTTCTTT.

This chain uses TRBV5-1 with TRBJ1-1; D is unresolved. Trimming cost V 1 base and J 7 bases, with 14 bases left between them. Germline CDR1 and CDR2: SGHRS and YFSETQ. The CDR3 has 14 residues. In DNA form, the CDR3 reads TGCGCCAGCAGCTTGTCCGGACCGAGAATTGAAGCTTTCTTT. Its protein is CASSLSGPRIEAFF.

This chain's CDR3 is CASSTQGADGELFF. CDR3 in DNA: TGCGCCAGCAGTACACAGGGGGCGGACGGGGAGCTGTTTTTT. J is TRBJ2-2 and V is TRBV5-1, with 9 bases identical to TRBD1. The CDR3 length is 14 residues. Germline values: CDR1 SGHRS, CDR2 YFSETQ. J gave up 7 bases and V 5 bases, and 6 bases lay outside the gene matches.

This clone was picked up one time. J is TRBJ2-7 and V is TRBV7-6; no reliable D call. The CDR3 runs to 14 residues. Germline V gene data show CDR1 as SGHVS and CDR2 as FNYEAQ. V lost 0 bases and J 0 bases, leaving 6 bases between the germline ends. The CDR3 DNA sequence: TGTGCCAGCAGCTTAGCGTCCGCCTCCTACGAGCAGTACTTC. Protein: CASSLASASYEQYF.

This clone has only one observation. This chain uses TRBV7-8 with TRBJ1-2; TRBD1 might be the D (5 bases). CDR3 size: 14 residues. Germline loops: CDR1 SGHVS, CDR2 FQNEAQ. Trimming took 7 bases from V and 4 from J, leaving 16 bases between them. CDR3 nucleotides: TGTGCCAGCACCCGCGATGGGGCGAGCTATGGCTACACCTTC. Residues: CASTRDGASYGYTF.

The chain uses TRBV6-6 and TRBJ1-5; D uncertain. This CDR3 comprises 13 residues. The V gene lost 5 bases and the J gene lost 5 bases, with 10 bases spanning the gap. The germline gives CDR1 MNHNY, CDR2 SVGAGI (reference sequence). CDR3: CASSPPDDQPQHF. In DNA form, the CDR3 reads TGTGCCAGCAGTCCTCCGGACGATCAGCCCCAGCATTTT.